Reported below is one TCR beta chain. This specimen comes from a study of T-cell memory formation after mild COVID-19. TCRdb reanalysed the 5' RACE reads using MiXCR and keeps one entry per CDR3 protein. The sample consists of about 340,000 distinct CDR3 sequences, 13% of them appearing once. The V end was cut by 3 bases, the J end by 2 bases, with 13 bases between. The germline V gene encodes CDR1 SQVTM and CDR2 ANQGSEA. The CDR3 is 14 residues long. The sequenced sample consisted of PBMCs or a T cell subset sorted from them (not recorded which). The clonotype was recovered from a man younger than 35 who had mild COVID-19 (a few samples of this study predate the infection). Cell type and time point are not known. This chain links TRBV29-1 with TRBJ1-2, with D maybe TRBD1 (6 bases). The CDR3 sequence: CSVDAGAGNYGYTF. CDR3 coding DNA: TGCAGCGTTGACGCGGGGGCGGGCAACTATGGCTACACCTTC.